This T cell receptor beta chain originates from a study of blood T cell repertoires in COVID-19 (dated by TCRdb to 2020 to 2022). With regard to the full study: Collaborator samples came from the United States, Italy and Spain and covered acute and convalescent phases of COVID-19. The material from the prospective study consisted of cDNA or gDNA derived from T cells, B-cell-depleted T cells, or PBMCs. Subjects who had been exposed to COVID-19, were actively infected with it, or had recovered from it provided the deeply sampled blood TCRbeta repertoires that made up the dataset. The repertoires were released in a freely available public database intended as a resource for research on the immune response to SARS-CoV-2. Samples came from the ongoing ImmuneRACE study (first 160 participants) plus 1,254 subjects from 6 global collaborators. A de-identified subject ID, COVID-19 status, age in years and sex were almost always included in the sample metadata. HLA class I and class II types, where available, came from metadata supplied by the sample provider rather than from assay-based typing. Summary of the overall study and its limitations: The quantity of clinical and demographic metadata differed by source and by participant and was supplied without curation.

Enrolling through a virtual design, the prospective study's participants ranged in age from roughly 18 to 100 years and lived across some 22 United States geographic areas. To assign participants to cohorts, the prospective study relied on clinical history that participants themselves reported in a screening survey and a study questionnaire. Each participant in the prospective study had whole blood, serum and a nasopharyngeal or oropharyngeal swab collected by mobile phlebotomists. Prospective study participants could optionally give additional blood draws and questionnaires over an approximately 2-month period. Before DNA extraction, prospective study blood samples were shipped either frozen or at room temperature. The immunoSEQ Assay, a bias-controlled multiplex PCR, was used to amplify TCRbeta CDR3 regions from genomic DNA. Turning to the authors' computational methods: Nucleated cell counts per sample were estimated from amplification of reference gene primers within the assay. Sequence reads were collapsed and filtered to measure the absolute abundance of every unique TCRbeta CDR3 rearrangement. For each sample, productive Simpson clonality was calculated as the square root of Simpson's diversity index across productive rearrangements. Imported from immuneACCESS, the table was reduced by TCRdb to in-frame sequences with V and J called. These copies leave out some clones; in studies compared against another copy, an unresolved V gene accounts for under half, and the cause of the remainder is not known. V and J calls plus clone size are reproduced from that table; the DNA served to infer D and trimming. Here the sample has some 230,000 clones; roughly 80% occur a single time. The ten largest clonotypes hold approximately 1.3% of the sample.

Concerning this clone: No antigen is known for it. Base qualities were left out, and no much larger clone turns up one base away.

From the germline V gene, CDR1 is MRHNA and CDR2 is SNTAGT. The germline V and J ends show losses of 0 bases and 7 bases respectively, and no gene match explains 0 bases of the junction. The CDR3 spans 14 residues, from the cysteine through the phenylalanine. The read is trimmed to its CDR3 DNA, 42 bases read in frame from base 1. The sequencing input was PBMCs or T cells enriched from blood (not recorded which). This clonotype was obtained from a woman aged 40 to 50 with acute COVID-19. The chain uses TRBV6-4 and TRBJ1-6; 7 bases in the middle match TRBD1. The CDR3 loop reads CASSDSTGNSPLHF. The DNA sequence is TGTGCCAGCAGTGACTCGACAGGGAATTCACCCCTCCACTTT.